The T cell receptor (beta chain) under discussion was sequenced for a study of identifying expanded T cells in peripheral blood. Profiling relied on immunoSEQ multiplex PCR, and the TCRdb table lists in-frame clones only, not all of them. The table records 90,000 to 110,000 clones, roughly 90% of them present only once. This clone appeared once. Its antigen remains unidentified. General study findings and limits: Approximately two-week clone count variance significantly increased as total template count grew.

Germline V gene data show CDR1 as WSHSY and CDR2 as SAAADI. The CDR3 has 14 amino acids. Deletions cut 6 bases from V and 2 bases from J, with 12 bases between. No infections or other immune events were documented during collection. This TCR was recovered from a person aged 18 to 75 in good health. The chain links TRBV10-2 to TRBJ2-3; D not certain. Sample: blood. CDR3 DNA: TGCGCCAGCAGCTCGTTGGCAAACACAGATACGCAGTATTTT. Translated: CASSSLANTDTQYF.